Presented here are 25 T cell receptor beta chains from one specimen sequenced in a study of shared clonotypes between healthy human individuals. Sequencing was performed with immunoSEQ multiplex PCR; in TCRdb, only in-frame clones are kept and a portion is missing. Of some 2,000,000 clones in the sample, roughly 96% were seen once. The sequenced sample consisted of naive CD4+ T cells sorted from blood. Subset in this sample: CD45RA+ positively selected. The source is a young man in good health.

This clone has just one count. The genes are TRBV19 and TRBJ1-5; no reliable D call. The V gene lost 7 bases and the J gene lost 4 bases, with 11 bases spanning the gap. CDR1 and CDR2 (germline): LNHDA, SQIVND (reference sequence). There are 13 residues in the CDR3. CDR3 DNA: TGTGCCAGTACCCCCAGAGATAATCAGCCCCAGCATTTT. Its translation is CASTPRDNQPQHF.

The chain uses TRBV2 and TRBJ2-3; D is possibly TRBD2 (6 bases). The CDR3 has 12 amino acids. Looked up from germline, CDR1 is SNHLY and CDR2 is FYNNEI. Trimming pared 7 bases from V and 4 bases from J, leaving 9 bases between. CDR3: CASNSGADTQYF. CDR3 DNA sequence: TGTGCCAGCAACTCGGGGGCAGATACGCAGTATTTT.

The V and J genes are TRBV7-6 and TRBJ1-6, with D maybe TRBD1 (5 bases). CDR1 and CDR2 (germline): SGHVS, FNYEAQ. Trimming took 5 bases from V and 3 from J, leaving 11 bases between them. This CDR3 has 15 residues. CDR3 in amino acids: CASSDQTDYNSPLHF. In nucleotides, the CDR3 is TGTGCCAGCAGCGACCAGACAGACTATAATTCACCCCTCCACTTT. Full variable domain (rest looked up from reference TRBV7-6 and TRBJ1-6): GAGVSQSPRYKVTKRGQDVALRCDPISGHVSLYWYRQALGQGPEFLTYFNYEAQQDKSGLPNDRFSAERPEGSISTLTIQRTEQRDSAMYRCASSDQTDYNSPLHFGNGTRLTVT.

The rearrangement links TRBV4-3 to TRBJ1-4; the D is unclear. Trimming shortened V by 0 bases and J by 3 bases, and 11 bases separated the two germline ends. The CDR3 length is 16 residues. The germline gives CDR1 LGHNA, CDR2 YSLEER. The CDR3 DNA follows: TGCGCCAGCAGCCAAGATATATCGCCGGCTAATGAAAAACTGTTTTTT. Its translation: CASSQDISPANEKLFF.

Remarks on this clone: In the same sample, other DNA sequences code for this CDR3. The CDR3 DNA follows: TGTGCCAGTAGTTCATACTCTGGAAACACCATATATTTT. It specifies CASSSYSGNTIYF. The chain is built from TRBV19 and TRBJ1-3; D ambiguous. Trimming removed 5 bases from V and 0 bases from J, with 5 bases in between. CDR1 and CDR2 (germline): LNHDA, SQIVND (reference sequence). The CDR3 is made up of 13 amino acids. Together with reference TRBV19 and TRBJ1-3, the CDR3 gives the full variable domain: DGGITQSPKYLFRKEGQNVTLSCEQNLNHDAMYWYRQDPGQGLRLIYYSQIVNDFQKGDIAEGYSVSREKKESFPLTVTSAQKNPTAFYLCASSSYSGNTIYFGEGSWLTVV.

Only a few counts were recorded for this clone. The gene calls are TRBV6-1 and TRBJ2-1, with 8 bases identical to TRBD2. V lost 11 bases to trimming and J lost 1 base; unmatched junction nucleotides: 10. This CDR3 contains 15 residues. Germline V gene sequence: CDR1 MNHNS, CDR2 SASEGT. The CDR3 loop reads CASYRLASSYNEQFF. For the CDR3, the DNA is TGTGCCTCCTACAGACTAGCGTCTTCCTACAATGAGCAGTTCTTC.

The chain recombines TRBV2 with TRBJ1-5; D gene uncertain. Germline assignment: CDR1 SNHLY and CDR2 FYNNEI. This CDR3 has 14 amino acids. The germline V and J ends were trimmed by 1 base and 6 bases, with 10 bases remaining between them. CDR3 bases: TGTGCCAGCAGTGAAGTCACGCAAGGTCAGCCCCAGCATTTT. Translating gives CASSEVTQGQPQHF.

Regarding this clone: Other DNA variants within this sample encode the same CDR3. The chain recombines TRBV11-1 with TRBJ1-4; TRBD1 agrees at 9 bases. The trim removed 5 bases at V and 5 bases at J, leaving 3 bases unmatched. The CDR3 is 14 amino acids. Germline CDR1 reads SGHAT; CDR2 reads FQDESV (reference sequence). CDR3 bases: TGTGCCAGCAGCAGAGGACAGGGGAATGAAAAACTGTTTTTT. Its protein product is CASSRGQGNEKLFF.

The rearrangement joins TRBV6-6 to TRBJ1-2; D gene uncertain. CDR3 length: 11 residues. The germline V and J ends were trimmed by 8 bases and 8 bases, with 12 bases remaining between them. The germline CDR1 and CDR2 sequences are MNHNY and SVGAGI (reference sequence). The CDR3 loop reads CASQDSLGYTF. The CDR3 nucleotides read TGTGCCAGCCAGGATTCATTAGGCTACACCTTC.

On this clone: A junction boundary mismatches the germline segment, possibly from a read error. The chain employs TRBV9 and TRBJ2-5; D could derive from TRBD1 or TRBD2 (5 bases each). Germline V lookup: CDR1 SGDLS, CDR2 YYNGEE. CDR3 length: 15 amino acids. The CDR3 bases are TGTGCCAGCAGCGTAAGGGACCGCTACCAGGAGACCCAGTACTTC. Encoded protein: CASSVRDRYQETQYF.

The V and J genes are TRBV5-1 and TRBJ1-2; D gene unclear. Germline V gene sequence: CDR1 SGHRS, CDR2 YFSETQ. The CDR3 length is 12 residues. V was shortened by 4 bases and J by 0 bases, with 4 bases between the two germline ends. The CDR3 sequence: CASSGSNYGYTF. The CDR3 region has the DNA TGCGCCAGCAGCGGGTCTAACTATGGCTACACCTTC.

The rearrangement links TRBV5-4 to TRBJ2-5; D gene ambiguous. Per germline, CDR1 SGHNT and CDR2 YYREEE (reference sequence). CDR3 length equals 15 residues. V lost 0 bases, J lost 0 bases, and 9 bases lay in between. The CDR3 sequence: CASSLAGTNQETQYF. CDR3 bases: TGTGCCAGCAGCTTGGCTGGTACCAACCAAGAGACCCAGTACTTC.

The CDR3 region has the DNA TGTGCCAGCAGCTCGGGTCATCAAAGCAATCAGCCCCAGCATTTT. Protein product: CASSSGHQSNQPQHF. V gene TRBV5-6 combines with J gene TRBJ1-5; D gene uncertain. The CDR3 runs 15 residues. Trimming stripped 3 bases from V and 1 base from J, with 11 bases between. The V gene's germline CDR1 is SGHDT and CDR2 YYEEEE.

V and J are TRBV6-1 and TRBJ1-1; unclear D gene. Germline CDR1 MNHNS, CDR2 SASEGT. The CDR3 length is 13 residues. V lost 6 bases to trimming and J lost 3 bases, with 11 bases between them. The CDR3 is CASRGAVYTEAFF. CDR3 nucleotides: TGTGCCAGCAGAGGTGCGGTTTACACTGAAGCTTTCTTT.

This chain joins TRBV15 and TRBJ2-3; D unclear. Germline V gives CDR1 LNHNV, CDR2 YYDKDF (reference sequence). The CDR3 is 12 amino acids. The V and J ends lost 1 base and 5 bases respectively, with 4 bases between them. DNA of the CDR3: TGTGCCACCAGCAGAGTTAAAGATACGCAGTATTTT. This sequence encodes CATSRVKDTQYF.

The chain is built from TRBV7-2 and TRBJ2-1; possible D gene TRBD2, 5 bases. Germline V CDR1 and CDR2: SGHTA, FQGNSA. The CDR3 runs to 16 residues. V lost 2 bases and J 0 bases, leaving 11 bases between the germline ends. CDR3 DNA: TGTGCCAGCAGCTTATGGGTTAGCGCCTCCTACAATGAGCAGTTCTTC. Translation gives CASSLWVSASYNEQFF.

The CDR3: CASRQDRGPLAGGRTYEQYF. In nucleotides, the CDR3 is TGTGCCAGCAGACAGGACAGGGGGCCGCTAGCGGGAGGCCGTACCTACGAGCAGTACTTC. V usage is TRBV27 and J usage is TRBJ2-7; D may correspond to TRBD1 or TRBD2 (11 bases each). Germline V gene data show CDR1 as MNHEY and CDR2 as SMNVEV (reference sequence). Trimming shortened V by 6 bases and J by 2 bases, and 32 bases separated the two germline ends. The CDR3 length is 20 residues.

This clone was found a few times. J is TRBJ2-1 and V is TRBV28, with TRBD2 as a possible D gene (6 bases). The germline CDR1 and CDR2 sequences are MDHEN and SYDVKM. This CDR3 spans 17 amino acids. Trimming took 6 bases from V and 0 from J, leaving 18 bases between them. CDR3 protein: CASRGPGGISSYNEQFF. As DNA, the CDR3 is TGTGCCAGCAGGGGGCCTGGGGGGATAAGCTCCTACAATGAGCAGTTCTTC.

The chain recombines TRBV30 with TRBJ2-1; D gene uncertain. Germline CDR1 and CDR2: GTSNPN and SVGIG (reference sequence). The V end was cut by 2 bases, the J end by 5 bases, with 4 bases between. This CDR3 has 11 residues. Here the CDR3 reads CAWSWNNEQFF. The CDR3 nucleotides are TGTGCCTGGAGTTGGAACAATGAGCAGTTCTTC.

The CDR3 spells CASSLGRGLEKLFF. The CDR3 coding sequence is TGTGCCAGCAGCTTAGGCAGGGGGCTCGAAAAACTGTTTTTT. This sequence joins TRBV7-9 and TRBJ1-4; 8 nucleotides align to TRBD1. This CDR3 is built from 14 residues. Germline V gene data show CDR1 as SEHNR and CDR2 as FQNEAQ (reference sequence). J lost 8 bases, V lost 1 base, and 3 bases had no gene match.

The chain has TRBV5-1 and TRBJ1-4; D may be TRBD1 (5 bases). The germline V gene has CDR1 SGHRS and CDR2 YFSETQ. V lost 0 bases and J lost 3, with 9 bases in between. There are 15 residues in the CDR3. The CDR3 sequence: CASSLGEGPNEKLFF. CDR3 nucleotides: TGCGCCAGCAGCTTGGGAGAGGGACCTAATGAAAAACTGTTTTTT.

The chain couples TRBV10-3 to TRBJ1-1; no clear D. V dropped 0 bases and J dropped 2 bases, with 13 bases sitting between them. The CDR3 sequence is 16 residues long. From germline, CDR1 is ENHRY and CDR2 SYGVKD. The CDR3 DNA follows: TGTGCCATCAGTGAGTCTTCCGCAGGCCCTAACACTGAAGCTTTCTTT. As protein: CAISESSAGPNTEAFF.

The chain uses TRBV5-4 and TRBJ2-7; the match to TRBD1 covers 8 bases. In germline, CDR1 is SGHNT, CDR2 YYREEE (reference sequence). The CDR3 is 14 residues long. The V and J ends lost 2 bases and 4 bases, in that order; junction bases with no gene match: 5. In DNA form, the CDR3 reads TGTGCCAGCAGCTTCGGACAGGGCGGGTACGAGCAGTACTTC. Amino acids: CASSFGQGGYEQYF.

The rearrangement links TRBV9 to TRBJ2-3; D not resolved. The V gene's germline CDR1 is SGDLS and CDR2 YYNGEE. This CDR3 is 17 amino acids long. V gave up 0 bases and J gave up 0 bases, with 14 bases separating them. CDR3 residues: CASSVAGSPSSTDTQYF. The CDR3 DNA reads TGTGCCAGCAGCGTAGCCGGGTCGCCTTCTAGCACAGATACGCAGTATTTT.

The CDR3 region has the DNA TGCGCCAGCAGCTATATTGGACAGGGGAACGAGCAGTACTTC. Translation gives CASSYIGQGNEQYF. V and J are TRBV5-1 and TRBJ2-7; 9 bases are a match to TRBD1. The germline V gene has CDR1 SGHRS and CDR2 YFSETQ. With 3 bases clipped from V and 5 bases from J, the junction kept 6 bases outside the gene matches. The CDR3 consists of 14 residues.